The 27 T cell receptor beta chains presented below share a single source sample, sequenced in a study of T cell responses to AZD1222 COVID-19 vaccine. Method: immunoSEQ multiplex PCR; TCRdb's copy keeps in-frame clones and lacks some. Among approximately 92,000 clones listed, roughly 91% were seen once. Sequenced material: peripheral blood, taken on day 0 of AZD1222 vaccination. The receptors shown here come from an adult in good health.

The V gene is TRBV7-2, the J gene TRBJ1-2; D unclear. The germline V gene encodes CDR1 SGHTA and CDR2 FQGNSA. The germline V and J ends were trimmed by 1 base and 0 bases, with 6 bases remaining between them. The CDR3 totals 14 residues. The CDR3 region has the DNA TGTGCCAGCAGCTTAGAGCAGTCTAACTATGGCTACACCTTC. It translates to CASSLEQSNYGYTF.

The rearrangement joins TRBV27 to TRBJ2-1, with D maybe TRBD1 (5 bases). The CDR3 is 15 amino acids. Trimming cost V 3 bases and J 2 bases, with 11 bases left between them. CDR1 and CDR2 (germline): MNHEY, SMNVEV (reference sequence). For the CDR3, the DNA is TGTGCCAGCAGTTTCGACAGAAGCACCTACAATGAGCAGTTCTTC. It is translated as CASSFDRSTYNEQFF.

This clone has just one count. At one of its ends the junction is not consistent with the germline gene, which may arise from a read error. The gene calls are TRBV6-2 or TRBV6-3 and TRBJ1-5; D uncertain. CDR1 and CDR2 (germline): MNHEY, SVGEGT. The CDR3 spans 13 residues. The CDR3 here is CASSYLGNQPRHF. Written as DNA, the CDR3 is TGTGCCAGCAGTTACTTGGGAAATCAGCCCCGGCATTTT.

The gene calls are TRBV20-1 and TRBJ2-7; TRBD2 might be the D (6 bases). The V end was cut by 3 bases, the J end by 4 bases, with 7 bases between. The CDR3 extends over 11 amino acids. Germline lookup yields CDR1 DFQATT and CDR2 SNEGSKA (reference sequence). The CDR3 sequence: CSASGTYEQYF. The DNA for the CDR3 is TGCAGTGCTAGTGGGACTTACGAGCAGTACTTC.

This clone was recorded only once. As DNA, the CDR3 is TGTGCCAGCATGAACGACTATGGCTACACCTTC. Its protein is CASMNDYGYTF. The chain uses TRBV28 and TRBJ1-2; no clear D gene. There are 11 residues in the CDR3. Trimming stripped 7 bases from V and 3 bases from J, with 6 bases between. Germline V CDR1 and CDR2: MDHEN, SYDVKM.

J is TRBJ1-1 and V is TRBV5-1, with no clear D. V lost 1 base and J lost 9, with 7 bases in between. CDR3 length: 11 amino acids. The germline gives CDR1 SGHRS, CDR2 YFSETQ. The DNA for the CDR3 is TGCGCCAGCAGCTTGTCAGACAAAGCTTTCTTT. It translates to CASSLSDKAFF.

The chain has TRBV4-3 and TRBJ1-2; D remains ambiguous. The germline V and J ends were trimmed by 2 bases and 5 bases, with 6 bases remaining between them. The CDR3 has 12 amino acids. From germline, CDR1 is LGHNA and CDR2 YSLEER. The DNA for the CDR3 is TGCGCCAGCAGCCAACCAGGATATGGCTACACCTTC. Protein product: CASSQPGYGYTF.

This chain joins TRBV18 and TRBJ2-7; 9 positions match TRBD1. V dropped 2 bases and J dropped 2; count of bases not matched to a gene: 4. This CDR3 is 15 amino acids long. Germline assignment: CDR1 KGHSH and CDR2 LQKENI. CDR3 region: CASSPSQGAAYEQYF. The CDR3 nucleotides are TGTGCCAGCTCACCATCACAGGGGGCCGCCTACGAGCAGTACTTC.

The V and J genes are TRBV21-1 and TRBJ2-1; the D call TRBD1 from the table was never checked on the DNA. TRBV21-1 is a known pseudogene. The CDR3 contains 17 residues. CDR3 DNA: TGTGCCAGCAGCACCATCCAGGGCCCCAGCTCCTACAATGAGCAGTTCTTC. Translation: CASSTIQGPSSYNEQFF.

Only a few counts were recorded for this clone. This chain uses TRBV7-9 with TRBJ1-2; 11 nucleotides match TRBD1. CDR3 length: 15 amino acids. CDR1 SEHNR and CDR2 FQNEAQ come from the germline V gene (reference sequence). V shed 3 bases and J 6 bases; nucleotides not matched to a gene: 6. CDR3 loop: CASSLFGQGADGYTF. CDR3 nucleotides: TGTGCCAGCAGCTTGTTCGGACAGGGGGCTGATGGCTACACCTTC.

The chain combines TRBV19 with TRBJ2-7; D not certain. Germline V gives CDR1 LNHDA, CDR2 SQIVND (reference sequence). The CDR3 contains 16 residues. The V end lost 1 base, the J end lost 5 bases, and 18 bases lay between the germline ends. The CDR3 region is CASSIVGLPTTHEQYF. The CDR3 region has the DNA TGTGCCAGTAGTATAGTAGGGCTTCCTACGACCCACGAGCAGTACTTC.

V gene TRBV27 combines with J gene TRBJ1-1; perhaps TRBD1 as D (6 bases). Germline V gene sequence: CDR1 MNHEY, CDR2 SMNVEV (reference sequence). The CDR3 runs 13 residues. Trimming stripped 9 bases from V and 4 bases from J, with 15 bases between. CDR3 nucleotides: TGTGCCAGTCACAGGGTACGGGCCACTGAAGCTTTCTTT. Protein: CASHRVRATEAFF.

The chain recombines TRBV19 with TRBJ1-1; possible D gene TRBD1, 5 bases. The germline V gene has CDR1 LNHDA and CDR2 SQIVND (reference sequence). Trimming shortened V by 6 bases and J by 1 base, and 12 bases separated the two germline ends. The CDR3 length is 14 residues. For the CDR3, the DNA is TGTGCCAGTAGGTGGGACCCATGGAACACTGAAGCTTTCTTT. It encodes CASRWDPWNTEAFF. Full variable domain (outside the CDR3, taken from reference TRBV19 and TRBJ1-1): DGGITQSPKYLFRKEGQNVTLSCEQNLNHDAMYWYRQDPGQGLRLIYYSQIVNDFQKGDIAEGYSVSREKKESFPLTVTSAQKNPTAFYLCASRWDPWNTEAFFGQGTRLTVV.

V gene TRBV7-6 combines with J gene TRBJ2-3; D ambiguous. Trimming pared 2 bases from V and 2 bases from J, leaving 14 bases between. This CDR3 has 16 amino acids. The germline V gene has CDR1 SGHVS and CDR2 FNYEAQ. The DNA for the CDR3 is TGTGCCAGCAGCTTATTCCAACTATCCTACACAGATACGCAGTATTTT. Translating it yields CASSLFQLSYTDTQYF.

The gene calls are TRBV6-5 and TRBJ1-1; 10 bases fit TRBD1. The trim removed 4 bases at V and 4 bases at J, leaving 3 bases unmatched. Germline CDR1 is MNHEY and CDR2 is SVGAGI. The CDR3 consists of 14 residues. The CDR3 DNA reads TGTGCCAGCAGTTTTAGACAGGGGGCCACTGAAGCTTTCTTT. Its protein is CASSFRQGATEAFF.

V is TRBV7-2 and J is TRBJ1-6; no reliable D call. Germline V gene sequence: CDR1 SGHTA, CDR2 FQGNSA. This CDR3 contains 18 residues. Trimming stripped 1 base from V and 0 bases from J, with 13 bases between. CDR3 in amino acids: CASSLEPLRSSYNSPLHF. DNA for the CDR3: TGTGCCAGCAGCTTAGAGCCCCTTAGGAGCTCCTATAATTCACCCCTCCACTTT. The full variable domain, with the rest looked up from reference TRBV7-2 and TRBJ1-6, is GAGVSQSPSNKVTEKGKDVELRCDPISGHTALYWYRQSLGQGLEFLIYFQGNSAPDKSGLPSDRFSAERTGGSVSTLTIQRTQQEDSAVYLCASSLEPLRSSYNSPLHFGNGTRLTVT.

This sequence joins TRBV5-8 and TRBJ1-2; tentative D call: TRBD1 (5 bases). Trimming shortened V by 0 bases and J by 10 bases, and 7 bases separated the two germline ends. There are 11 residues in the CDR3. CDR1 and CDR2 from the germline V gene are SGHTS and YDEGEE. CDR3 residues: CASSLVQDYTF. The CDR3 coding sequence is TGTGCCAGCAGCTTGGTACAGGACTACACCTTC.

The sample holds one count of this clone. The rearrangement uses TRBV11-2 and TRBJ2-5; D assignment may be TRBD1 or TRBD2 (5 bases each). The CDR3 loop spans 15 amino acids. V was clipped by 1 base and J by 3 bases, with 12 bases between them. From germline, CDR1 is SGHAT and CDR2 FQNNGV. The CDR3 reads CASSLAGTSKETQYF. In DNA, the CDR3 is TGTGCCAGCAGCTTAGCCGGGACGTCAAAAGAGACCCAGTACTTC.

The chain joins TRBV7-8 to TRBJ2-3; 9 bases are a match to TRBD2. The CDR3 has 15 residues. Germline V gene sequence: CDR1 SGHVS, CDR2 FQNEAQ. Trimming cost V 5 bases and J 2 bases; bases outside gene matches: 5. CDR3 amino acids: CASSRAGGPTDTQYF. CDR3 nucleotides: TGTGCCAGCAGCCGAGCGGGGGGTCCCACAGATACGCAGTATTTT.

The V and J genes are TRBV10-3 and TRBJ2-2; 8 bases map to TRBD1. The V segment lost 3 bases and the J segment 4 bases; nucleotides outside the gene matches: 4. This CDR3 spans 15 amino acids. CDR1 ENHRY and CDR2 SYGVKD come from the germline V gene. The CDR3 DNA sequence: TGTGCCATCAGTGATTATACAGGGGGCACCGGGGAGCTGTTTTTT. It yields the protein CAISDYTGGTGELFF.

V is TRBV18 and J is TRBJ1-5; D remains ambiguous. With 6 bases removed from V and 7 bases from J, the gap between germline ends came to 16 bases. In germline, CDR1 is KGHSH, CDR2 LQKENI. This CDR3 comprises 14 residues. CDR3 DNA: TGTGCCAGCTCGCCAGCGGCTCACGACCAGCCCCAGCATTTT. Translating it yields CASSPAAHDQPQHF.

The count of this clone is one. The gene calls are TRBV18 and TRBJ1-3; no firm D call. Germline V gives CDR1 KGHSH, CDR2 LQKENI. Between the trimmed V and J ends, which lost 2 bases and 0 bases, there was a span of 8 bases. This CDR3 contains 15 residues. The CDR3 protein is CASSPSRDSGNTIYF. Here the CDR3 DNA reads TGTGCCAGCTCACCATCCCGGGACTCTGGAAACACCATATATTTT. Supplemented by reference TRBV18 and TRBJ1-3, the full variable domain reads NAGVMQNPRHLVRRRGQEARLRCSPMKGHSHVYWYRQLPEEGLKFMVYLQKENIIDESGMPKERFSAEFPKEGPSILRIQQVVRGDSAAYFCASSPSRDSGNTIYFGEGSWLTVV.

CDR3 protein: CASSQQGGVNTEAFF. The CDR3 DNA is TGCGCCAGCAGCCAACAGGGCGGGGTGAACACTGAAGCTTTCTTT. The gene calls are TRBV4-3 and TRBJ1-1; D might be TRBD1 (5 bases). Germline V gene sequence: CDR1 LGHNA, CDR2 YSLEER. The CDR3 spans 15 residues. V was clipped by 2 bases and J by 0 bases, with 10 bases between them.

This chain's CDR3 is CASSPGRADNSPLHF. CDR3 in DNA: TGTGCCAGCTCACCGGGGAGGGCTGATAATTCACCCCTCCACTTT. The rearrangement joins TRBV18 to TRBJ1-6; D gene unclear. Trimming left V 3 bases short and J 5 bases short, with 11 bases between. CDR3 length: 15 residues. Looked up from germline, CDR1 is KGHSH and CDR2 is LQKENI. Full variable domain (remainder filled in from reference TRBV18 and TRBJ1-6): NAGVMQNPRHLVRRRGQEARLRCSPMKGHSHVYWYRQLPEEGLKFMVYLQKENIIDESGMPKERFSAEFPKEGPSILRIQQVVRGDSAAYFCASSPGRADNSPLHFGNGTRLTVT.

In this sample, this clone turned up a few times. DNA of the CDR3: TGTGCCAGCAGTGAAGCGGGAGGGCGGGATCAGCCCCAGCATTTT. This codes for CASSEAGGRDQPQHF. The J gene is TRBJ1-5, the V gene TRBV6-1, with D hard to call. V dropped 0 bases and J dropped 5 bases, with 11 bases sitting between them. Germline loops: CDR1 MNHNS, CDR2 SASEGT. The CDR3 totals 15 residues.

J is TRBJ1-6 and V is TRBV4-3; D call uncertain. V gave up 1 base and J gave up 3 bases, with 4 bases separating them. Per germline, CDR1 LGHNA and CDR2 YSLEER. The CDR3 is 14 amino acids. For the CDR3, the DNA is TGCGCCAGCAGCCAAGGGGGCTATAATTCACCCCTCCACTTT. It translates to CASSQGGYNSPLHF.

This chain uses TRBV6-4 with TRBJ1-1, with no clear D. This CDR3 is built from 11 residues. Germline V gene data show CDR1 as MRHNA and CDR2 as SNTAGT. V was trimmed by 6 bases and J by 13 bases, leaving 15 bases between them. The CDR3 reads CASSSKNLLFF. The CDR3 bases are TGTGCCAGCAGCTCTAAGAACCTCCTTTTCTTT.